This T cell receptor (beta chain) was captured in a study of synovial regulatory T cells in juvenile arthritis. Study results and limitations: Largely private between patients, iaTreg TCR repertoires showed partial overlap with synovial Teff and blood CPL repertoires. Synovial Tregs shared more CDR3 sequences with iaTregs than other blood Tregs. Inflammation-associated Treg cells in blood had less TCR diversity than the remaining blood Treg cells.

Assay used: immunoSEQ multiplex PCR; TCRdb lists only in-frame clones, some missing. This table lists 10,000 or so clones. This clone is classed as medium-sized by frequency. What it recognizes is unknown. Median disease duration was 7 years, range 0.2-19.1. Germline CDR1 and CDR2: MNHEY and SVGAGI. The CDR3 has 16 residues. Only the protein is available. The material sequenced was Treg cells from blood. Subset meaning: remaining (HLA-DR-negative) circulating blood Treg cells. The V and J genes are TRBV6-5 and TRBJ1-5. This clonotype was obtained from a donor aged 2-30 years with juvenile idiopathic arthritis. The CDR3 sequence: CASSSSAGVSNQPQHF.